This TCR beta chain derives from a study of blood T cell repertoires in COVID-19. Study overall: Specimens from acute and convalescent COVID-19 originated in the United States, Italy and Spain. From T cells, B-cell-depleted T cells, or PBMCs came the material, which was cDNA or gDNA.

The CDR3 totals 17 residues. CDR1 and CDR2 (germline): SGHRS, YFSETQ. V lost 4 bases and J lost 3; bases outside the gene matches: 11. In the study's own analysis: Estimates of nucleated cell counts were drawn from the amplification of reference gene primers. The method was immunoSEQ multiplex PCR; TCRdb's version includes in-frame clones alone and lacks a portion of them. The V and J calls and clone size were taken over from that table, and D and trimming were inferred from the DNA. The sample lists 350,000 to 450,000 clones, approximately 81% occurring once. Specimen: peripheral blood. The chain combines TRBV5-1 with TRBJ2-2; 8 nucleotides line up with TRBD1. The clonotype originates from a woman aged 18-29 years with acute or convalescent COVID-19. CDR3 DNA: TGCGCCAGCAGCGCCAGGACAGGGTCTTGGGACACCGGGGAGCTGTTTTTT. This translates into CASSARTGSWDTGELFF.